This TCR beta chain was identified in a study of graft-versus-host responses after intestinal transplantation. Remarks on this clone: Its specificity is unknown.

Study results and limitations: In patients with graft-donor T cell macrochimerism, allograft graft-versus-host to host-versus-graft clonal ratios were high. Analysis identified GvH clones in recipient marrow, with some appearing first in ileum or blood.

The table came from immunoSEQ multiplex PCR; TCRdb's copy has only in-frame clones and leaves some out. The sample includes about 86,000 clones, 90% to 95% seen only once; the top ten take approximately 0.54%. This CDR3 comprises 16 residues. Germline CDR1 reads LGHNA; CDR2 reads YNFKEQ. The sample in question was unstimulated CD8+ T cells sorted from spleen or lymph node cells, obtained before intestinal transplant. The chain carries TRBV4-2 and TRBJ2-5; 10 bases are a match to TRBD2. Gene TRBJ2-7 matches the end of the DNA better, so the J call may be wrong. The sequence was collected from a human donor who received an intestinal transplant. This CDR3 reads CASSQEASGGSYEQYF. CDR3 nucleotide sequence: TGTGCCAGCAGCCAAGAGGCTAGCGGGGGCTCCTACGAGCAGTACTTC.